This T cell receptor (beta chain) was observed in a study of T cell responses to AZD1222 COVID-19 vaccine. The CDR3 runs 13 residues. With 4 bases removed from V and 7 bases from J, the gap between germline ends came to 14 bases. Germline V gene lookup returns CDR1 SGHNT and CDR2 YYREEE (reference sequence). Sequencing used immunoSEQ multiplex PCR; TCRdb keeps in-frame clones, though not all of them. Among about 100,000 clones listed, 90% to 95% were seen once. Notes on this clone: Its antigen is undetermined.

Study-level findings and limits: Unmutated variant regions are reportedly targeted by nearly half of spike-specific TCRs. In a largely white British group with more females than males, clonal diversity was possibly underestimated. Breadth and depth of Spike-specific TCRs rose after two AZD1222 doses.

The origin of this receptor is an adult in good health. The sample here was peripheral blood, taken on day 0 of AZD1222 vaccination. The V and J genes are TRBV5-4 and TRBJ1-1, with TRBD1 as a possible D gene (5 bases). The CDR3: CASSPRDANEAFF. DNA of the CDR3: TGTGCCAGCAGCCCAAGGGACGCAAATGAAGCTTTCTTT.